This T cell receptor (beta chain) was identified in a study of blood T cell repertoires in COVID-19. Looked up from germline, CDR1 is LNHDA and CDR2 is SQIVND (reference sequence). V gave up 6 bases and J gave up 5 bases; unmatched junction bases: 3. The CDR3 spans 13 residues. TCRdb keeps only in-frame clones here, not all; method: immunoSEQ multiplex PCR. The sample carries around 270,000 clones, around 87% recorded once. This sequence originates from a woman aged 50 to 60 with acute or convalescent COVID-19. What was sequenced was peripheral blood. The J gene is TRBJ2-7, the V gene TRBV19, with 11 bases that match TRBD2. The CDR3 DNA follows: TGTGCCAGTAGAAAGGGACTAGCGGACGAGCAGTACTTC. Translated, it gives CASRKGLADEQYF.